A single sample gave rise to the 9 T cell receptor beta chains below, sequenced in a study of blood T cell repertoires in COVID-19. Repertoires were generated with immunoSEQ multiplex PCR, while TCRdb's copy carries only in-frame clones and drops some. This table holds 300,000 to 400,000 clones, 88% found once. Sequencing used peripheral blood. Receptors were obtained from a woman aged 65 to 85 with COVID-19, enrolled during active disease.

CDR3 coding DNA: TGTGCCAGCACGACAGGGTCGGTCGGTAGCAATCAGCCCCAGCATTTT. Translated: CASTTGSVGSNQPQHF. The V call is TRBV2, the J call TRBJ1-5; TRBD1 aligns across 7 bases. Germline V gene lookup returns CDR1 SNHLY and CDR2 FYNNEI. Trimming removed 7 bases from V and 0 bases from J; junction bases left unmatched: 9. The CDR3 has 16 residues.

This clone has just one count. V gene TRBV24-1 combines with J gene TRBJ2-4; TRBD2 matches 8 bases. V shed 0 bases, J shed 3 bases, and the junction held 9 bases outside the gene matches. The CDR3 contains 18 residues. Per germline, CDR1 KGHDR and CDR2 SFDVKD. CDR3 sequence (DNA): TGTGCCACCAGTGATTTGACTAGCGGTAGAAGAGGCAAAAACATTCAGTACTTC. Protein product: CATSDLTSGRRGKNIQYF.

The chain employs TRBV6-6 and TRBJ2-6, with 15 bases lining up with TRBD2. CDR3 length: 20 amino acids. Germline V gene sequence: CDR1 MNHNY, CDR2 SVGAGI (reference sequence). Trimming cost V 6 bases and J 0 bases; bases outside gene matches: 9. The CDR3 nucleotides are TGTGCCAGCAGCCTAGGACTAGCGGGGGGGAGCCTCTCTGGGGCCAACGTCCTGACTTTC. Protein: CASSLGLAGGSLSGANVLTF.

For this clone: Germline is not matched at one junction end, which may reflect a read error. DNA of the CDR3: TGTGCCAGCAGAGAAGACAGGGGATTGGGCTACACCTTC. Translating gives CASREDRGLGYTF. The chain couples TRBV2 to TRBJ1-2; 8 nucleotides line up with TRBD1. Germline CDR1 SNHLY, CDR2 FYNNEI. This CDR3 contains 13 residues.

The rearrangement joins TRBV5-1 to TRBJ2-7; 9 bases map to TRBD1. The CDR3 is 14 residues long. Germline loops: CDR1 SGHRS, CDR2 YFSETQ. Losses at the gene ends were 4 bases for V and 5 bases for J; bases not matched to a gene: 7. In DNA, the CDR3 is TGCGCCAGCAGCCCCCGGACAGGGGAGGACGAGCAGTACTTC. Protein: CASSPRTGEDEQYF.

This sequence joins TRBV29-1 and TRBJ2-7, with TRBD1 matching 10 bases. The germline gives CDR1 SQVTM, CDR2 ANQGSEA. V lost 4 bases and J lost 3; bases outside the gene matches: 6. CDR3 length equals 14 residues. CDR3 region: CSVVTGTGDYEQYF. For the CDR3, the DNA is TGCAGCGTTGTGACCGGGACAGGGGACTACGAGCAGTACTTC.

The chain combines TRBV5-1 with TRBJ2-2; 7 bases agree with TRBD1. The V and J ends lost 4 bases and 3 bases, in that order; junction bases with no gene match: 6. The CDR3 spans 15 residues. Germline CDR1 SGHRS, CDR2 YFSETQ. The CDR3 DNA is TGCGCCAGCAGCGCGACAGGGCGTGACACCGGGGAGCTGTTTTTT. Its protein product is CASSATGRDTGELFF.

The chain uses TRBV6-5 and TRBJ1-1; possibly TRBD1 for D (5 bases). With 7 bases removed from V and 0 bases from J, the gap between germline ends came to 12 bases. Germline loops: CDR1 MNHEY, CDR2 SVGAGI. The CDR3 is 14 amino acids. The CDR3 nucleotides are TGTGCCAGCACCTCGGGGGGGATGAACACTGAAGCTTTCTTT. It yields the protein CASTSGGMNTEAFF.

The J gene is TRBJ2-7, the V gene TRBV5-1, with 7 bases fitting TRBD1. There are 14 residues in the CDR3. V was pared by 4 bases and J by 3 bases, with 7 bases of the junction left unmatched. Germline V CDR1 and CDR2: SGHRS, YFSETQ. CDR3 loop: CASSQRQGFYEQYF. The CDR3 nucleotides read TGCGCCAGCAGCCAACGACAGGGATTCTACGAGCAGTACTTC.